The present T cell receptor (beta chain) was sequenced within a study of CD8+CD57+ T cells in acquired aplastic anemia. The study profiled TCR beta VDJ and CDR3 using genomic DNA as template. TCRdb reprocessed the reads with MiXCR, giving one entry per CDR3 protein. This sample carries 75,000 to 80,000 distinct CDR3 sequences, just over 70% of them seen once, and the ten largest clones take around 80%. The patients chosen for sequencing had shown expansion of CD8+CD57+ cells (detected by flow cytometry). This CDR3 comprises 17 residues. Germline V gives CDR1 LNHNV, CDR2 YYDKDF (reference sequence). The ends lost 6 bases at V and 7 bases at J; junction bases unmatched: 16.

The sequenced sample was sorted CD4+, CD8+, or CD8+CD57+ T cells (not recorded which) from PBMCs. The clonotype originates from a human donor with aplastic anemia. This chain links TRBV15 with TRBJ1-1; TRBD1 agrees at 11 bases. The CDR3, as DNA: TGTGCCACCAGTACAACTGTGAGGACAGGGGGCTTCGGTGAAGCTTTCTTT. Protein product: CATSTTVRTGGFGEAFF. The full variable domain, its missing parts supplied by reference TRBV15 and TRBJ1-1, is DAMVIQNPRYQVTQFGKPVTLSCSQTLNHNVMYWYQQKSSQAPKLLFHYYDKDFNNEADTPDNFQSRRPNTSFCFLDIRSPGLGDTAMYLCATSTTVRTGGFGEAFFGQGTRLTVV.